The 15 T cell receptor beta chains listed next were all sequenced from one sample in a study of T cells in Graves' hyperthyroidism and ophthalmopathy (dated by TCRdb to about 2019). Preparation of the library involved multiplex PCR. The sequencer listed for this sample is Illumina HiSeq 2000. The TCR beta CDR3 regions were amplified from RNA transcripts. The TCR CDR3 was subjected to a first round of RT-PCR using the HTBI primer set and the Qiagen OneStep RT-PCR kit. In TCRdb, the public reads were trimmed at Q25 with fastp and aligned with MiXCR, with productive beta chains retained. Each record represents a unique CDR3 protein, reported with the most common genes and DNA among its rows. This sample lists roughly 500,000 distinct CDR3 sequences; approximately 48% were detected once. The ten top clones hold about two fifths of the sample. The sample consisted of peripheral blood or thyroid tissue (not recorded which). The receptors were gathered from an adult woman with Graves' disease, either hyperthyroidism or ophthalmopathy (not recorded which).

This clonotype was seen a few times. The CDR3 sequence is CSVTGGRGTEAFF. CDR3 DNA: TGCAGCGTGACGGGGGGGAGAGGAACTGAAGCTTTCTTT. The gene calls are TRBV29-1 and TRBJ1-1, with D perhaps TRBD1 (5 bases). CDR3 length: 13 residues. CDR1 is SQVTM, CDR2 ANQGSEA, per germline. Trimming removed 6 bases at V and 5 bases at J, with 16 bases between.

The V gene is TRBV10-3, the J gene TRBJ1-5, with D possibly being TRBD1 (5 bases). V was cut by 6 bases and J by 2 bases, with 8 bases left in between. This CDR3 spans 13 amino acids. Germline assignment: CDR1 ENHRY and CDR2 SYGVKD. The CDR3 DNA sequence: TGTGCCATCAGGGGGCGAGGCAATCAGCCCCAGCATTTT. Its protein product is CAIRGRGNQPQHF.

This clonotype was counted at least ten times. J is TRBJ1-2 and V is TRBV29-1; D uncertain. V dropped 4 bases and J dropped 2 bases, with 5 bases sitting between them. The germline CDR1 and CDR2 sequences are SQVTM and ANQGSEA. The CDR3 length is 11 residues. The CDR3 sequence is CSVVHNYGYTF. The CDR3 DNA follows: TGCAGCGTTGTACACAACTATGGCTACACCTTC. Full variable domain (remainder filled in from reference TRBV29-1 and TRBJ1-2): SAVISQKPSRDICQRGTSLTIQCQVDSQVTMMFWYRQQPGQSLTLIATANQGSEATYESGFVIDKFPISRPNLTFSTLTVSNMSPEDSSIYLCSVVHNYGYTFGSGTRLTVV.

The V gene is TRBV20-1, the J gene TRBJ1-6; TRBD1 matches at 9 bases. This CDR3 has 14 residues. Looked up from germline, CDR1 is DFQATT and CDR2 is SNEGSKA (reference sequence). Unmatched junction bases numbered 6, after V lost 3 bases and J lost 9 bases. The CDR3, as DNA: TGCAGTGCTAGCCCGGGACAGGGAATTTCACCCCTCCACTTT. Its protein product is CSASPGQGISPLHF.

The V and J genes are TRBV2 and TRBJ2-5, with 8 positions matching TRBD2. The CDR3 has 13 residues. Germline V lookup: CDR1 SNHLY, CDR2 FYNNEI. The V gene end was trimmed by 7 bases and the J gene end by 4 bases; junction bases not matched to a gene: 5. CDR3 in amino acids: CASILAGRETQYF. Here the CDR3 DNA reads TGTGCCAGCATCTTAGCGGGACGAGAGACCCAGTACTTC.

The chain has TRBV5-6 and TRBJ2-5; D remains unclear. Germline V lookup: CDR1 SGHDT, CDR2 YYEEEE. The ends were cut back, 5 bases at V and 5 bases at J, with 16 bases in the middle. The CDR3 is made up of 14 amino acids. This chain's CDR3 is CASSTGPGPETQYF. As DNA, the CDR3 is TGTGCCAGCAGTACCGGACCCGGACCGGAGACCCAGTACTTC.

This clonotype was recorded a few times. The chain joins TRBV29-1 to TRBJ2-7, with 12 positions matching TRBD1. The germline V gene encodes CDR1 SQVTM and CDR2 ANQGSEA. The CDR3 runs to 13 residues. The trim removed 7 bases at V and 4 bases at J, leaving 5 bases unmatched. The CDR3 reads CSAGQGAGYEQYF. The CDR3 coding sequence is TGCAGCGCGGGACAGGGGGCCGGTTACGAGCAGTACTTC.

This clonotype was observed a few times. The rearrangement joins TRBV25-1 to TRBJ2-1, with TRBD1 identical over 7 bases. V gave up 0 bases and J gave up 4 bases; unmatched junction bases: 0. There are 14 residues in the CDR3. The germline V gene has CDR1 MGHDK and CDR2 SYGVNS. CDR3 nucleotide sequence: TGTGCCAGCAGTGAATACAGGGGGTACAATGAGCAGTTCTTC. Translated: CASSEYRGYNEQFF.

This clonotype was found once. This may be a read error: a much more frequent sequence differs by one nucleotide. In DNA, the CDR3 is TGTGCCAGCAGCCAATCCACCGGGACAGGGTGTGGCTACACCTTC. This sequence encodes CASSQSTGTGCGYTF. The chain has TRBV28 and TRBJ1-2; 9 bases align to TRBD1. There are 15 residues in the CDR3. Looked up from germline, CDR1 is MDHEN and CDR2 is SYDVKM. V was clipped by 6 bases and J by 7 bases; unmatched bases: 12.

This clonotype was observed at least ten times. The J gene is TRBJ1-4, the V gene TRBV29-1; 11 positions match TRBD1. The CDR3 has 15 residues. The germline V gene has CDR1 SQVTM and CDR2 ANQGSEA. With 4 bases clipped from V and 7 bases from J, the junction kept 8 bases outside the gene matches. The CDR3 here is CSVGTGGLSGEKLFF. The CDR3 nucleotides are TGCAGCGTTGGGACAGGGGGCCTAAGCGGTGAAAAACTGTTTTTT. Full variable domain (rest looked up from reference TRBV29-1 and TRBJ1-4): SAVISQKPSRDICQRGTSLTIQCQVDSQVTMMFWYRQQPGQSLTLIATANQGSEATYESGFVIDKFPISRPNLTFSTLTVSNMSPEDSSIYLCSVGTGGLSGEKLFFGSGTQLSVL.

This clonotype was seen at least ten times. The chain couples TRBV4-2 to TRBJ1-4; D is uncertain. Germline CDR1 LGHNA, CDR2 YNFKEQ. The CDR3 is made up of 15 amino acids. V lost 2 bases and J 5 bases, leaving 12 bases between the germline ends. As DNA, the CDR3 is TGTGCCAGCAGCCAAAATGGGCACGGCAATGAAAAACTGTTTTTT. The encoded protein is CASSQNGHGNEKLFF.

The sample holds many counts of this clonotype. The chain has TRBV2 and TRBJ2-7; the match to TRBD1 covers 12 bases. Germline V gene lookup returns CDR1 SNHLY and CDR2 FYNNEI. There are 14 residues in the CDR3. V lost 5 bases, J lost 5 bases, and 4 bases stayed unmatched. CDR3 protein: CASSPGTGGDEQYF. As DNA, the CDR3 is TGTGCCAGCAGTCCGGGGACAGGGGGCGACGAGCAGTACTTC.

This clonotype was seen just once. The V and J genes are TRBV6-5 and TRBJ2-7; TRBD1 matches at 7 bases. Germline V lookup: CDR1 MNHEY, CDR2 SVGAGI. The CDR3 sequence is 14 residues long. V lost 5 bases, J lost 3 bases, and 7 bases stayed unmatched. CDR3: CASSEVRGLYEQYF. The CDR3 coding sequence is TGTGCCAGCAGTGAGGTGAGGGGGCTCTACGAGCAGTACTTC.

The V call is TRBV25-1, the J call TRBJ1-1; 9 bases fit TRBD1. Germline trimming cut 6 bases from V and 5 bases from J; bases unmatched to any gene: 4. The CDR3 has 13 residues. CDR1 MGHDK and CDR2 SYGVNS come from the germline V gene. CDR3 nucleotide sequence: TGTGCCAGCAGGGACAGGGGTGGAACTGAAGCTTTCTTT. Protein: CASRDRGGTEAFF.

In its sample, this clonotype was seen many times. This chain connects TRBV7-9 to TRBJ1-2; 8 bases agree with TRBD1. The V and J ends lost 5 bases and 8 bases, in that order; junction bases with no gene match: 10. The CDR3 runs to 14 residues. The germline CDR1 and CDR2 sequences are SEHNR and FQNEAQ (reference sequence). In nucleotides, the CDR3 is TGTGCCAGCAGCCTCCCAGGACAGGGCCGCGGCTACACCTTC. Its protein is CASSLPGQGRGYTF. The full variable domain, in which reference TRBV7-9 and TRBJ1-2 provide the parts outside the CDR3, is DTGVSQNPRHKITKRGQNVTFRCDPISEHNRLYWYRQTLGQGPEFLTYFQNEAQLEKSRLLSDRFSAERPKGSFSTLEIQRTEQGDSAMYLCASSLPGQGRGYTFGSGTRLTVV.